This T cell receptor (beta chain) was sequenced for a study of T-cell memory formation after mild COVID-19. Study details: Largely, the TCR clusters proved donor specific. Study results and caveats: Certain responding clones were present in pre-infection memory, suggesting participation of cross-reactive memory.

TCRdb re-analysed the 5' RACE reads in MiXCR, keeping a single row per CDR3 protein. Among about 610,000 distinct CDR3 sequences listed, 17% were seen once. The CDR3 has 12 residues. Trimming removed 5 bases at V and 10 bases at J, with 13 bases between. Of note for this clonotype: Its specificity is unknown.

The sequenced material came from PBMCs or a T cell subset sorted from them (not recorded which). The source is an adult woman who had mild COVID-19 (a few samples of this study predate the infection). Cell type and time point are not known. The chain carries TRBV12-3 or TRBV12-4 and TRBJ2-3; possibly TRBD2 for D (5 bases). DNA of the CDR3: TGTGCCAGCAGTCGCCTCGGACTGTCGCAGTATTTT. Translation: CASSRLGLSQYF.